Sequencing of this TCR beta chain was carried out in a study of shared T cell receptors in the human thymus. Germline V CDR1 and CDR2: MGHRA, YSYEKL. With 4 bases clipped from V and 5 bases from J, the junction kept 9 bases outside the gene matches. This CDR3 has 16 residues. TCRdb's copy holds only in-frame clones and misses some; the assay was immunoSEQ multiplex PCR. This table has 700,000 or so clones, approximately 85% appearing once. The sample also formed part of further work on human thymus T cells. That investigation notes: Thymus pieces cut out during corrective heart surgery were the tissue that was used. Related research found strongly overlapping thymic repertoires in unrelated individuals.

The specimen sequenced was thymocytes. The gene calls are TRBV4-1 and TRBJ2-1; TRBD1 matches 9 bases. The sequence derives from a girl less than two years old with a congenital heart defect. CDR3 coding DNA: TGCGCCAGCAGCCGAGGGAGAGACAGGGGGAACAATGAGCAGTTCTTC. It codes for CASSRGRDRGNNEQFF.